The 17 T cell receptor beta chains in this list originate from one sample, sequenced in a study of cytomegalovirus exposure and HLA in healthy donors. Primers: 60 Vbeta forward and 13 Jbeta reverse. The data were produced by immunoSEQ multiplex PCR, yet TCRdb's version contains in-frame clones alone and is incomplete. Here the sample spans approximately 150,000 clones, about four fifths being singletons. Material for sequencing was PBMCs. These receptors originate from a man in his thirties or forties in good health and CMV-seropositive.

The chain is built from TRBV4-1 and TRBJ2-1; 13 bases are a match to TRBD2. The CDR3 loop spans 19 amino acids. Germline V CDR1 and CDR2: MGHRA, YSYEKL. With V trimmed by 4 bases and J by 0 bases, 9 bases remained unmatched. The CDR3 loop reads CASSPRTSGGPSSYNEQFF. The CDR3 DNA is TGCGCCAGCAGCCCCCGGACTAGCGGGGGCCCCAGCTCCTACAATGAGCAGTTCTTC.

The genes are TRBV5-6 and TRBJ2-1, with 8 bases aligning to TRBD2. The CDR3 is made up of 15 amino acids. Germline loops: CDR1 SGHDT, CDR2 YYEEEE. J was trimmed by 4 bases and V by 5 bases; bases with no gene match: 8. CDR3 nucleotide sequence: TGTGCCAGCAGTCTGGGCGGGAGGAGGTACAATGAGCAGTTCTTC. Translated: CASSLGGRRYNEQFF.

A few counts support this clone. The chain links TRBV28 to TRBJ2-7, with TRBD2 matching over 10 bases. The germline V gene has CDR1 MDHEN and CDR2 SYDVKM. J was trimmed by 3 bases and V by 3 bases; bases with no gene match: 17. The CDR3 length is 19 residues. CDR3: CASSFYDKEAGGPSYEQYF. Written as DNA, the CDR3 is TGTGCCAGCAGTTTTTACGATAAGGAAGCGGGAGGGCCAAGCTACGAGCAGTACTTC.

The rearrangement joins TRBV5-8 to TRBJ2-3; TRBD1 agrees at 7 bases. This CDR3 is built from 14 residues. V lost 3 bases, J lost 2 bases, and 3 bases stayed unmatched. Germline loops: CDR1 SGHTS, CDR2 YDEGEE. The CDR3 loop is CASSWGTVTDTQYF. As DNA, the CDR3 is TGTGCCAGCAGCTGGGGGACAGTCACAGATACGCAGTATTTT.

The rearrangement joins TRBV21-1 to TRBJ2-7; whether TRBD2, the table's D call, matches the DNA was not checked. TRBV21-1 is a recognized pseudogene. This CDR3 region has 15 residues. Written as DNA, the CDR3 is TGTGCCAGCAGCAATAGACTAGCGGGGATCTACGAGCAGTACTTC. It translates to CASSNRLAGIYEQYF.

J is TRBJ1-2 and V is TRBV6-1; D gene uncertain. In germline, CDR1 is MNHNS, CDR2 SASEGT. V lost 4 bases and J lost 2, with 8 bases in between. The CDR3 is made up of 13 amino acids. The CDR3 bases are TGTGCCAGCAGTGTGCGGCAGAACTATGGCTACACCTTC. It specifies CASSVRQNYGYTF.

The chain joins TRBV12-5 to TRBJ1-1, with D possibly matching TRBD1 (5 bases). Germline V gives CDR1 LGHNT, CDR2 FRNRAP. This CDR3 region has 15 residues. V lost 5 bases and J lost 7, with 20 bases in between. The CDR3 loop reads CASGKPSGGGNEAFF. The CDR3 bases are TGTGCTAGTGGTAAACCCTCGGGGGGAGGCAATGAAGCTTTCTTT.

The chain has TRBV27 and TRBJ2-1, with D uncertain. The CDR3 runs 14 residues. Germline V lookup: CDR1 MNHEY, CDR2 SMNVEV (reference sequence). V lost 4 bases, J lost 1 base, and 8 bases lay in between. This chain's CDR3 is CASSSLVSYNEQFF. CDR3 coding DNA: TGTGCCAGCAGTTCTCTAGTATCCTACAATGAGCAGTTCTTC.

This chain links TRBV18 with TRBJ2-4; tentative D call: TRBD2 (5 bases). V lost 2 bases to trimming and J lost 0 bases, with 5 bases between them. Germline loops: CDR1 KGHSH, CDR2 LQKENI. The CDR3 spans 14 residues. CDR3 region: CASSPGGAKNIQYF. The CDR3 coding sequence is TGTGCCAGCTCACCAGGAGGAGCCAAAAACATTCAGTACTTC.

The J gene is TRBJ1-2, the V gene TRBV25-1, with 7 bases matching TRBD1. Germline lookup yields CDR1 MGHDK and CDR2 SYGVNS. The CDR3 covers 14 residues. The junction had 7 bases not matched to a gene; V was cut back by 2 bases and J by 7 bases. The CDR3 sequence: CASSERQGKSGYTF. The CDR3 DNA sequence: TGTGCCAGCAGTGAAAGACAGGGCAAGTCTGGCTACACCTTC.

In nucleotides, the CDR3 is TGTGCCAGCAGAGGGAAGGTCAGGCTAGCGGGGACCTACGAGCAGTACTTC. It translates to CASRGKVRLAGTYEQYF. The chain links TRBV27 to TRBJ2-7, with 9 bases fitting TRBD2. This CDR3 comprises 17 residues. With 6 bases clipped from V and 2 bases from J, the junction kept 14 bases outside the gene matches. Germline CDR1 is MNHEY and CDR2 is SMNVEV (reference sequence).

This clone was seen just once. V gene TRBV7-9 combines with J gene TRBJ2-5, with D possibly TRBD1 on 5 matching bases. The CDR3 consists of 13 residues. The V end lost 4 bases, the J end lost 4 bases, and 10 bases lay between the germline ends. Germline CDR1 reads SEHNR; CDR2 reads FQNEAQ (reference sequence). The CDR3: CASSSTDRETQYF. CDR3 nucleotides: TGTGCCAGCAGCTCGACCGACAGAGAGACCCAGTACTTC.

The rearrangement uses TRBV6-5 and TRBJ2-7; D not certain. The germline V and J ends were trimmed by 2 bases and 3 bases, with 8 bases remaining between them. The CDR3 is made up of 13 amino acids. CDR1 is MNHEY and CDR2 is SVGAGI in the germline V gene. CDR3 loop: CASSYGGVYEQYF. CDR3 in DNA: TGTGCCAGCAGTTACGGCGGTGTCTACGAGCAGTACTTC.

This clone was recorded a few times. The rearrangement uses TRBV4-3 and TRBJ1-1, with 9 positions matching TRBD1. CDR3 size: 16 residues. Per germline, CDR1 LGHNA and CDR2 YSLEER. Germline trimming cut 4 bases from V and 6 bases from J; bases unmatched to any gene: 12. CDR3 bases: TGCGCCAGCAGCCGCGGGACAGGGTCTGTGGGAGCTGAAGCTTTCTTT. It is translated as CASSRGTGSVGAEAFF.

In DNA, the CDR3 is TGCGCCAGCAGCTTGGGGCAGGGTCGATTCACTGAAGCTTTCTTT. The encoded protein is CASSLGQGRFTEAFF. J is TRBJ1-1 and V is TRBV5-1, with D tentatively TRBD1 (5 bases). With 0 bases removed from V and 4 bases from J, the gap between germline ends came to 13 bases. In germline, CDR1 is SGHRS, CDR2 YFSETQ. The CDR3 is made up of 15 amino acids.

The chain recombines TRBV5-1 with TRBJ2-1; TRBD1 aligns across 11 bases. The CDR3 consists of 14 residues. Unmatched junction bases numbered 2, after V lost 4 bases and J lost 5 bases. Germline V lookup: CDR1 SGHRS, CDR2 YFSETQ. The CDR3 here is CASSRDRGDNEQFF. DNA for the CDR3: TGCGCCAGCAGCAGGGACAGGGGGGACAATGAGCAGTTCTTC.

This clone was found once. The chain employs TRBV4-2 and TRBJ2-7; 8 nucleotides match TRBD1. V was clipped by 3 bases and J by 3 bases; unmatched bases: 7. The CDR3 runs to 15 residues. In germline, CDR1 is LGHNA, CDR2 YNFKEQ. The CDR3: CASSHERTGLYEQYF. The CDR3 region has the DNA TGTGCCAGCAGCCACGAGAGGACAGGGCTCTACGAGCAGTACTTC.